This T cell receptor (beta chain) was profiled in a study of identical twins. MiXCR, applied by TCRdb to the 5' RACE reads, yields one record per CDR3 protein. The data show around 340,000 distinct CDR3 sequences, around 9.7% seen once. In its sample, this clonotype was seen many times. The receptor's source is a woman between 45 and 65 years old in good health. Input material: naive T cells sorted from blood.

The CDR3: CASSPPTGSEQYF. The DNA for the CDR3 is TGTGCCAGCAGTCCCCCGACAGGTTCCGAGCAGTACTTC. The chain links TRBV27 to TRBJ2-7, with D tentatively TRBD1 (6 bases). This CDR3 contains 13 residues. The V gene's germline CDR1 is MNHEY and CDR2 SMNVEV (reference sequence). Trimming removed 5 bases at V and 6 bases at J, with 14 bases between.